A selection of T cell receptor beta chains follows, all from one sample in a study of T cell responses to AZD1222 COVID-19 vaccine. Sequencing was performed with immunoSEQ multiplex PCR; in TCRdb, only in-frame clones are kept and a portion is missing. The data show 120,000 or so clones, roughly 91% seen once. This specimen was peripheral blood, taken on day 0 of MenACWY control vaccination. These receptors were collected from an adult in good health. The CDR3 runs from the conserved cysteine through the conserved F or W. Each record gives: V gene, D gene, clone size, J gene, CDR3 protein, CDR3 DNA. D genes are given only for firm matches. Size is stated for part of the rows, as once, few or many counts, or as a class when the clone is expanded.

v_gene: TRBV11-2
d_gene: -
abundance: -
j_gene: TRBJ2-1
CDR3aa: CASSRPFLSSYNEQFF
CDR3nt: TGTGCCAGCAGCCGCCCGTTTCTGAGCTCCTACAATGAGCAGTTCTTC

v_gene: TRBV28
d_gene: TRBD1
abundance: -
j_gene: TRBJ1-5
CDR3aa: CASSPRGDRGFNQPQHF
CDR3nt: TGTGCCAGCAGCCCCCGGGGGGACAGGGGCTTCAATCAGCCCCAGCATTTT

v_gene: TRBV6-5
d_gene: TRBD1
abundance: -
j_gene: TRBJ1-5
CDR3aa: CASRQGALGNQPQHF
CDR3nt: TGTGCCAGCAGACAGGGGGCATTGGGCAATCAGCCCCAGCATTTT

v_gene: TRBV10-2
d_gene: -
abundance: -
j_gene: TRBJ1-1
CDR3aa: CASSGSSNTEAFF
CDR3nt: TGCGCCAGCAGTGGATCCTCGAACACTGAAGCTTTCTTT

v_gene: TRBV4-3
d_gene: -
abundance: -
j_gene: TRBJ2-3
CDR3aa: CASSQDAAVSTDTQYF
CDR3nt: TGCGCCAGCAGCCAAGACGCCGCGGTTAGCACAGATACGCAGTATTTT

v_gene: TRBV10-1
d_gene: -
abundance: -
j_gene: TRBJ2-7
CDR3aa: CASTPGPYEQYF
CDR3nt: TGCGCCAGCACCCCCGGGCCCTACGAGCAGTACTTC

v_gene: TRBV6-4
d_gene: TRBD2
abundance: many
j_gene: TRBJ2-3
CDR3aa: CASSDQGGGATDTQYF
CDR3nt: TGTGCCAGCAGTGATCAGGGCGGGGGGGCGACAGATACGCAGTATTTT

v_gene: TRBV3-1/TRBV3-2
d_gene: -
abundance: once
j_gene: TRBJ1-5
CDR3aa: CASSQRSDQPQHF
CDR3nt: TGTGCCAGCAGCCAAAGGAGCGATCAGCCCCAGCATTTT

v_gene: TRBV9
d_gene: -
abundance: -
j_gene: TRBJ1-1
CDR3aa: CASSESSGMRTEAFF
CDR3nt: TGTGCCAGCAGTGAAAGCTCAGGGATGCGCACTGAAGCTTTCTTT

v_gene: TRBV27
d_gene: TRBD2
abundance: -
j_gene: TRBJ2-3
CDR3aa: CATLAGFTDTQYF
CDR3nt: TGTGCCACACTAGCGGGGTTCACAGATACGCAGTATTTT

v_gene: TRBV4-2
d_gene: TRBD2
abundance: -
j_gene: TRBJ2-2
CDR3aa: CASSQDVGTSARGELFF
CDR3nt: TGTGCCAGCAGCCAAGATGTCGGGACTAGCGCGCGCGGGGAGCTGTTTTTT

v_gene: TRBV12-3/TRBV12-4
d_gene: -
abundance: -
j_gene: TRBJ1-3
CDR3aa: CASKGAGNTIYF
CDR3nt: TGTGCCAGCAAAGGGGCTGGAAACACCATATATTTT

v_gene: TRBV2
d_gene: TRBD1
abundance: -
j_gene: TRBJ1-1
CDR3aa: CASSSTGVVGAFF
CDR3nt: TGTGCCAGCAGTTCCACAGGGGTAGTGGGAGCTTTCTTT

v_gene: TRBV28
d_gene: TRBD1
abundance: once
j_gene: TRBJ1-1
CDR3aa: CASSPRDRAEAFF
CDR3nt: TGTGCCAGCAGTCCCCGGGACAGGGCTGAAGCTTTCTTT

v_gene: TRBV28
d_gene: -
abundance: -
j_gene: TRBJ1-4
CDR3aa: CASSLRQPGNEKLFF
CDR3nt: TGTGCCAGCAGTTTGAGACAGCCCGGTAATGAAAAACTGTTTTTT

v_gene: TRBV28
d_gene: -
abundance: -
j_gene: TRBJ1-4
CDR3aa: CASSPLHEKLFF
CDR3nt: TGTGCCAGCAGCCCCCTCCATGAAAAACTGTTTTTT

v_gene: TRBV7-7
d_gene: TRBD2
abundance: -
j_gene: TRBJ2-2
CDR3aa: CASSLEGLAGDVPGELFF
CDR3nt: TGTGCCAGCAGCTTAGAGGGACTAGCGGGGGACGTTCCCGGGGAGCTGTTTTTT

v_gene: TRBV5-1
d_gene: -
abundance: -
j_gene: TRBJ2-1
CDR3aa: CASSSRSDNEQFF
CDR3nt: TGCGCCAGCAGCTCCCGGAGCGACAATGAGCAGTTCTTC

v_gene: TRBV6-5
d_gene: -
abundance: -
j_gene: TRBJ1-5
CDR3aa: CASSYRESNQPQHF
CDR3nt: TGTGCCAGCAGTTACAGGGAGAGCAATCAGCCCCAGCATTTT

v_gene: TRBV7-9
d_gene: TRBD2
abundance: -
j_gene: TRBJ2-5
CDR3aa: CASSPGGAYGLGETQYF
CDR3nt: TGTGCCAGCAGCCCCGGGGGGGCATATGGTCTTGGGGAGACCCAGTACTTC

v_gene: TRBV19
d_gene: -
abundance: -
j_gene: TRBJ2-3
CDR3aa: CASSPRLGGVDTQYF
CDR3nt: TGTGCCAGTAGCCCCCGACTAGGAGGTGTGGATACGCAGTATTTT

v_gene: TRBV27
d_gene: -
abundance: -
j_gene: TRBJ1-1
CDR3aa: CASSTLQGRNTEAFF
CDR3nt: TGTGCCAGCAGTACGCTACAGGGCCGGAACACTGAAGCTTTCTTT

v_gene: TRBV5-1
d_gene: TRBD1
abundance: few
j_gene: TRBJ2-7
CDR3aa: CASSPTGTGSHEQYF
CDR3nt: TGCGCCAGCAGCCCTACCGGGACAGGGTCCCACGAGCAGTACTTC

v_gene: TRBV7-2
d_gene: TRBD2
abundance: -
j_gene: TRBJ2-3
CDR3aa: CASSLVREIADTQYF
CDR3nt: TGTGCCAGCAGCTTAGTGCGGGAGATTGCAGATACGCAGTATTTT

v_gene: TRBV10-1
d_gene: -
abundance: -
j_gene: TRBJ2-2
CDR3aa: CASSERPHSDGTTGELFF
CDR3nt: TGCGCCAGCAGTGAGCGACCTCATTCCGACGGGACCACCGGGGAGCTGTTTTTT

v_gene: TRBV28
d_gene: TRBD1
abundance: -
j_gene: TRBJ1-2
CDR3aa: CASSQTGGHYGYTF
CDR3nt: TGTGCCAGCAGTCAGACAGGGGGCCACTATGGCTACACCTTC

v_gene: TRBV21-1
d_gene: -
abundance: -
j_gene: TRBJ1-5
CDR3aa: CASSNGQGLTGNQPQHF
CDR3nt: TGTGCCAGCAGCAACGGACAGGGCTTGACTGGCAATCAGCCCCAGCATTTT

v_gene: TRBV10-3
d_gene: -
abundance: -
j_gene: TRBJ2-7
CDR3aa: CAISEPGQSYEQYF
CDR3nt: TGTGCCATCAGTGAACCCGGACAGAGCTACGAGCAGTACTTC

v_gene: TRBV18
d_gene: -
abundance: -
j_gene: TRBJ1-1
CDR3aa: CASSPPGQGEAFF
CDR3nt: TGTGCCAGCTCACCACCGGGGCAGGGTGAAGCTTTCTTT

v_gene: TRBV24-1
d_gene: -
abundance: -
j_gene: TRBJ2-1
CDR3aa: CATSGSGLNNEQFF
CDR3nt: TGTGCCACCAGTGGATCGGGGTTAAACAATGAGCAGTTCTTC

v_gene: TRBV23-1
d_gene: -
abundance: -
j_gene: TRBJ1-2
CDR3aa: CASSPAVNYGYTF
CDR3nt: TGCGCCAGCAGTCCGGCAGTTAACTATGGCTACACCTTC

v_gene: TRBV13
d_gene: -
abundance: -
j_gene: TRBJ1-1
CDR3aa: CASSLAGGHKDAEAFF
CDR3nt: TGTGCCAGCAGCTTAGCTGGGGGGCACAAAGACGCTGAAGCTTTCTTT

v_gene: TRBV15
d_gene: TRBD2
abundance: -
j_gene: TRBJ2-1
CDR3aa: CATSSLSSGGAGDNEQFF
CDR3nt: TGTGCCACCAGCAGCCTATCTAGCGGGGGGGCGGGAGACAATGAGCAGTTCTTC

v_gene: TRBV6-2/TRBV6-3
d_gene: -
abundance: -
j_gene: TRBJ1-1
CDR3aa: CASSSTTPNTEAFF
CDR3nt: TGTGCCAGCAGTTCTACTACACCGAACACTGAAGCTTTCTTT

v_gene: TRBV6-5
d_gene: TRBD1
abundance: -
j_gene: TRBJ1-1
CDR3aa: CASSYRAGGMNTEAFF
CDR3nt: TGTGCCAGCAGTTATCGAGCAGGGGGCATGAACACTGAAGCTTTCTTT

v_gene: TRBV28
d_gene: TRBD1
abundance: -
j_gene: TRBJ2-3
CDR3aa: CASSSPGTAPDTQYF
CDR3nt: TGTGCCAGCAGTTCCCCGGGGACAGCGCCAGATACGCAGTATTTT

v_gene: TRBV7-2
d_gene: -
abundance: -
j_gene: TRBJ2-3
CDR3aa: CASSLGTLSADTQYF
CDR3nt: TGTGCCAGCAGCTTAGGGACCCTAAGTGCAGATACGCAGTATTTT

v_gene: TRBV7-2
d_gene: -
abundance: -
j_gene: TRBJ1-4
CDR3aa: CASSLGWTTNEKLFF
CDR3nt: TGTGCCAGCAGCTTAGGGTGGACAACTAATGAAAAACTGTTTTTT

v_gene: TRBV11-2
d_gene: -
abundance: few
j_gene: TRBJ1-2
CDR3aa: CASSLDPGSYGYTF
CDR3nt: TGTGCCAGCAGCTTAGATCCGGGAAGCTATGGCTACACCTTC

v_gene: TRBV12-3/TRBV12-4
d_gene: -
abundance: -
j_gene: TRBJ2-1
CDR3aa: CASSFAGTEFF
CDR3nt: TGTGCCAGCAGTTTCGCCGGGACGGAGTTCTTC

v_gene: TRBV27
d_gene: TRBD1
abundance: once
j_gene: TRBJ1-5
CDR3aa: CASSHRGNQPQHF
CDR3nt: TGTGCCAGCAGTCACAGGGGAAATCAGCCCCAGCATTTT

v_gene: TRBV7-2
d_gene: TRBD1
abundance: -
j_gene: TRBJ1-6
CDR3aa: CASSLAGQGGTYNSPLHF
CDR3nt: TGTGCCAGCAGCTTAGCAGGCCAGGGGGGGACCTATAATTCACCCCTCCACTTT

v_gene: TRBV3-1/TRBV3-2
d_gene: -
abundance: -
j_gene: TRBJ2-2
CDR3aa: CASSPSRRLSLGGELFF
CDR3nt: TGTGCCAGCAGCCCCAGCCGACGCCTATCACTAGGCGGGGAGCTGTTTTTT

v_gene: TRBV6-2/TRBV6-3
d_gene: -
abundance: -
j_gene: TRBJ1-1
CDR3aa: CASSYGGQLTEAFF
CDR3nt: TGTGCCAGCAGTTACGGCGGACAGCTCACTGAAGCTTTCTTT

v_gene: TRBV3-1/TRBV3-2
d_gene: -
abundance: -
j_gene: TRBJ2-3
CDR3aa: CASSQVGSADTQYF
CDR3nt: TGTGCCAGCAGCCAAGTGGGGTCCGCAGATACGCAGTATTTT

v_gene: TRBV2
d_gene: -
abundance: few
j_gene: TRBJ1-6
CDR3aa: CASILEKGANSPLHF
CDR3nt: TGTGCCAGCATATTGGAAAAAGGGGCTAATTCACCCCTCCACTTT